One sample yielded the 13 T cell receptor beta chains listed below, sequenced in a study of shared clonotypes between healthy human individuals. Sequencing used immunoSEQ multiplex PCR; TCRdb keeps in-frame clones, though not all of them. The sample has roughly 1,800,000 clones, about 95% seen once. Naive CD8 cells were CD45RO-negative, positively selected for CCR7, excluding terminally differentiated effector memory CD45RA+ cells. The sequencing input was naive CD8+ T cells sorted from blood. The receptors here all came from a man aged 18-30 years in good health.

V is TRBV6-5 and J is TRBJ1-2; possibly TRBD1 for D (5 bases). The CDR3 spans 14 residues. V shed 0 bases and J shed 8 bases, with 13 bases lying between them. Germline V lookup: CDR1 MNHEY, CDR2 SVGAGI. The CDR3 here is CASSYSEGLAGYTF. The CDR3 DNA reads as TGTGCCAGCAGTTACTCGGAGGGGCTCGCCGGCTACACCTTC.

The chain uses TRBV7-9 and TRBJ1-6; 9 bases match TRBD1. The V segment lost 5 bases and the J segment 5 bases; nucleotides outside the gene matches: 16. This CDR3 has 19 residues. CDR1 SEHNR and CDR2 FQNEAQ come from the germline V gene (reference sequence). CDR3: CASSGEQGAHNPHNSPLHF. DNA for the CDR3: TGTGCCAGCAGCGGGGAACAGGGGGCTCATAACCCTCATAATTCACCCCTCCACTTT.

The chain's CDR3 is CANSLFLGQANTGELFF. The CDR3 nucleotides read TGTGCCAACTCGCTCTTTTTAGGACAGGCAAACACCGGGGAGCTGTTTTTT. V usage is TRBV25-1 and J usage is TRBJ2-2; 7 positions agree with TRBD1. The CDR3 consists of 17 residues. Trimming cost V 10 bases and J 2 bases; bases outside gene matches: 16. Germline assignment: CDR1 MGHDK and CDR2 SYGVNS.

The table lists this clone with a few counts. The chain joins TRBV10-2 to TRBJ2-7; D unclear. The CDR3 spans 13 residues. The V end lost 6 bases, the J end lost 6 bases, and 15 bases lay between the germline ends. CDR1 and CDR2 from the germline V gene are WSHSY and SAAADI. The CDR3 DNA is TGCGCCAGCAGCTACAGCTGGTTCAGCGAGCAGTACTTC. It encodes CASSYSWFSEQYF.

The V and J genes are TRBV6-1 and TRBJ1-2, with 7 bases lining up with TRBD1. CDR3 length: 13 residues. Germline V lookup: CDR1 MNHNS, CDR2 SASEGT. The V and J ends lost 2 bases and 8 bases, in that order; junction bases with no gene match: 5. The CDR3 DNA is TGTGCCAGCAGTGAAACAGGGGCTGGGGGCTACACCTTC. Its translation is CASSETGAGGYTF.

The chain carries TRBV5-8 and TRBJ1-1; D gene uncertain. The CDR3 contains 16 residues. Germline assignment: CDR1 SGHTS and CDR2 YDEGEE. Trimming took off 2 bases at V and 5 bases at J, with 19 bases between the two ends. The CDR3 protein is CASSFARGEGWTEAFF. In DNA, the CDR3 is TGTGCCAGCAGCTTTGCCCGAGGCGAAGGCTGGACTGAAGCTTTCTTT.

The rearrangement uses TRBV11-2 and TRBJ2-7; either TRBD1 or TRBD2 may fit D (6 bases each). Germline lookup yields CDR1 SGHAT and CDR2 FQNNGV. The germline V and J ends were trimmed by 4 bases and 5 bases, with 21 bases remaining between them. The CDR3 has 16 residues. Written as DNA, the CDR3 is TGTGCCAGCAGCTCCCCCTGGGGGGCACCCGGCCACGAGCAGTACTTC. Protein product: CASSSPWGAPGHEQYF.

This clone appeared once. The chain links TRBV6-6 to TRBJ2-2; TRBD1 or TRBD2 may be the D gene (5 bases each). Germline lookup yields CDR1 MNHNY and CDR2 SVGAGI (reference sequence). The CDR3 sequence is 14 residues long. V dropped 11 bases and J dropped 2 bases, with 15 bases sitting between them. The CDR3 sequence: CAESRDANTGELFF. The DNA for the CDR3 is TGTGCCGAGAGCCGGGACGCTAACACCGGGGAGCTGTTTTTT.

The chain joins TRBV19 to TRBJ2-7; D possibly uses TRBD1 or TRBD2 (5 bases each). Trimming stripped 0 bases from V and 2 bases from J, with 8 bases between. There are 14 residues in the CDR3. Looked up from germline, CDR1 is LNHDA and CDR2 is SQIVND (reference sequence). The CDR3 nucleotides are TGTGCCAGTAGTATAGATCAGGGAGCCTACGAGCAGTACTTC. Its protein product is CASSIDQGAYEQYF.

The chain combines TRBV6-1 with TRBJ2-3, with 7 bases aligning to TRBD2. V lost 2 bases and J lost 2; bases outside the gene matches: 13. The CDR3 is 18 amino acids. Germline CDR1 reads MNHNS; CDR2 reads SASEGT. The CDR3 bases are TGTGCCAGCAGTGAATTGCTGGCGCCTAGCGGTATCACAGATACGCAGTATTTT. Protein sequence: CASSELLAPSGITDTQYF.

The genes are TRBV7-9 and TRBJ2-1, with D perhaps matching TRBD2 (5 bases). Trimming took 2 bases from V and 6 from J, leaving 8 bases between them. The CDR3 consists of 13 residues. The germline CDR1 and CDR2 sequences are SEHNR and FQNEAQ (reference sequence). The DNA for the CDR3 is TGTGCCAGCAGCTTATCGGGAAGCAATGAGCAGTTCTTC. Its protein product is CASSLSGSNEQFF.

The chain uses TRBV27 and TRBJ1-2; 8 positions agree with TRBD1. The CDR3 is made up of 14 amino acids. CDR1 is MNHEY, CDR2 SMNVEV, per germline (reference sequence). With V trimmed by 5 bases and J by 3 bases, 5 bases remained unmatched. In DNA form, the CDR3 reads TGTGCCAGCAGTCCAGGGGGCGCGTACTATGGCTACACCTTC. Translating it yields CASSPGGAYYGYTF.

The chain is built from TRBV9 and TRBJ2-7; the match to TRBD1 covers 7 bases. Germline CDR1 reads SGDLS; CDR2 reads YYNGEE. V lost 4 bases to trimming and J lost 1 base; unmatched junction nucleotides: 14. The CDR3 has 17 residues. The CDR3 loop reads CASSSIPQTGSSYEQYF. The CDR3 DNA sequence: TGTGCCAGCAGCTCAATCCCCCAGACAGGGTCTTCCTACGAGCAGTACTTC.